This T cell receptor (beta chain) was identified in a study of beta chain features in type 1 diabetes. Whole-study results and caveats: Among all four CD4+ subsets, Type 1 diabetes patients had TCRB CDR3s that were moderately but significantly shorter. A closer apparent resemblance between naive, central memory and Treg TCRB repertoires was seen in patients than in healthy donors.

This CDR3 comprises 15 residues. V was pared by 5 bases and J by 2 bases, with 3 bases of the junction left unmatched. The germline V gene has CDR1 MNHEY and CDR2 SVGAGI. On this clone: Its matching antigen is unknown.

Sorting of CD4+ naive, central memory, regulatory and stem cell-like memory cells was performed via CD45RO/CCR7/CD25/CD127/CD95/CD27. Expressed TCRB transcripts were sequenced because the isolated RNA had all been reverse transcribed beforehand. Clones were sequenced by immunoSEQ multiplex PCR, and TCRdb holds only the in-frame ones, with some missing. This table has under 300,000 clones, about 15% appearing once. The rearrangement links TRBV6-5 to TRBJ1-4, with TRBD1 matching 9 bases. Material: naive CD4+ T cells from blood. This receptor was obtained from a young man with type 1 diabetes. CDR3 region: CASSRGTGTNEKLFF. CDR3 nucleotide sequence: TGTGCCAGCAGTAGAGGGACAGGGACTAATGAAAAACTGTTTTTT.